The 3 T cell receptor beta chains below come from one sample, sequenced in a study of shared clonotypes between healthy human individuals. The repertoire was sequenced with immunoSEQ multiplex PCR; TCRdb's copy has only in-frame clones and lacks some. The repertoire holds about 450,000 clones, with around 79% as singletons. The sample was PBMCs. The receptors come from a woman aged 35 to 49 in good health. Some clones in this sample may be carry-over from other donors' samples.

CDR3 coding DNA: TGTGCCAGCAGCCCCCAGGGGGATCGCTACAATGAGCAGTTCTTC. Protein: CASSPQGDRYNEQFF. The genes are TRBV7-8 and TRBJ2-1; 7 nucleotides align to TRBD1. This CDR3 is 15 amino acids long. J was trimmed by 3 bases and V by 5 bases; bases with no gene match: 7. The germline V gene has CDR1 SGHVS and CDR2 FQNEAQ.

This clone has only a few counts. The chain combines TRBV27 with TRBJ1-1; 7 bases are a match to TRBD1. V was clipped by 7 bases and J by 3 bases; unmatched bases: 11. Germline V lookup: CDR1 MNHEY, CDR2 SMNVEV (reference sequence). The CDR3 totals 15 residues. This CDR3 is CASKKGGAGDTEAFF. CDR3 DNA sequence: TGTGCCAGCAAAAAAGGGGGCGCCGGGGACACTGAAGCTTTCTTT.

In its sample, this clone was seen once. In the same sample, other DNA sequences code for this CDR3. V gene TRBV7-2 combines with J gene TRBJ2-5; no reliable D call. Trimming stripped 1 base from V and 5 bases from J, with 8 bases between. This CDR3 contains 13 residues. Per germline, CDR1 SGHTA and CDR2 FQGNSA. The DNA of the CDR3 is TGTGCCAGCAGCTTAGACCGGGTGGAGACCCAGTACTTC. Protein product: CASSLDRVETQYF.